The clone carrying this T cell receptor (beta chain) has only a few counts. This specimen belongs to a study of blood T cell repertoires in COVID-19. For the study at large: Spain, Italy and the United States supplied samples that represented acute and convalescent COVID-19.

Germline assignment: CDR1 SGDLS and CDR2 YYNGEE. The CDR3 runs 16 residues. V lost 2 bases to trimming and J lost 7 bases; unmatched junction nucleotides: 14. The authors' processing: It was from reference gene primer amplification that nucleated cell counts were estimated. Assay: immunoSEQ multiplex PCR; the TCRdb copy retains only in-frame clones and omits some. That table furnishes V, J and clone size, whereas the DNA furnished D and trimming. The repertoire holds around 170,000 clones, nearly 80% seen once, with approximately 15% in the top ten. The source material was PBMCs or T cells enriched from blood (not recorded which). This receptor was identified in a man in his fifties or sixties who had been exposed to COVID-19. The V call is TRBV9, the J call TRBJ2-7; 8 bases are a match to TRBD2. The CDR3 region is CASSVKAGVLSGEQYF. The CDR3 DNA reads TGTGCCAGCAGCGTGAAAGCGGGAGTCCTCTCAGGGGAGCAGTACTTC.